The sequence of this T cell receptor beta chain was determined in a study of cytomegalovirus exposure and HLA in healthy donors. Regarding the study as a whole: Accurate prediction of HLA-A and HLA-B alleles (for most subjects) was reportedly achieved from TCR beta sequences.

This clone has a single count. Its cognate antigen is unknown. PCR used 60 Vbeta primers and 13 Jbeta primers. Authors' processing steps: An analysis performed later counted 72 million or so unique TCR beta chains (roughly 9.9 million of them shared). The repertoire was sequenced with immunoSEQ multiplex PCR; TCRdb's copy has only in-frame clones and lacks some. D and trimming were read from the DNA, whereas the V and J calls and clone size are those reported in that table. The profile shows 80,000 or so clones, under 70% of them singletons. The clonotype comes from a woman in her forties or fifties in good health and CMV-seropositive. The sequenced sample consisted of PBMCs.

CDR3 nucleotides: TGTGCCAGCAGTGAAATACGGTATGGCTACACCTTC. Translating gives CASSEIRYGYTF. This chain connects TRBV2 to TRBJ1-2; D gene uncertain. V lost 2 bases to trimming and J lost 5 bases, with 6 bases between them. The CDR3 runs 12 residues. Germline lookup yields CDR1 SNHLY and CDR2 FYNNEI. Complete variable domain (other parts from reference TRBV2 and TRBJ1-2): EPEVTQTPSHQVTQMGQEVILRCVPISNHLYFYWYRQILGQKVEFLVSFYNNEISEKSEIFDDQFSVERPDGSNFTLKIRSTKLEDSAMYFCASSEIRYGYTFGSGTRLTVV.